The TCR beta chain described here comes from a study of CD8 T cells in ankylosing spondylitis. Per germline, CDR1 SGHRS and CDR2 YFSETQ. CDR3 length equals 13 residues. V was pared by 4 bases and J by 3 bases, with 10 bases between. Each CDR3 protein gets one entry after TCRdb re-called the 5' RACE reads with MiXCR. In the table there are about 36,000 distinct CDR3 sequences, approximately 6% of which are singletons. This clonotype was recorded many times. The chain employs TRBV5-1 and TRBJ2-5, with D perhaps matching TRBD1 (6 bases). The sample taken for sequencing was blood, either unsorted or a sorted T cell fraction (not recorded which). The source of this sequence is a male donor with ankylosing spondylitis or in good health (not recorded which). The CDR3 spells CASSVGTKETQYF. DNA of the CDR3: TGCGCCAGCAGCGTGGGGACAAAAGAGACCCAGTACTTC.